This TCR beta chain appears in the sequencing data of a study of tumor-infiltrating lymphocytes in localized non-small cell lung cancer. On this clone itself: Its target is unknown.

This table comes from immunoSEQ multiplex PCR, and its TCRdb copy is limited to in-frame clones, with some not included. Of about 21,000 clones in the sample, about 80% were seen once. Study conclusions and caveats: TCRbeta sequencing showed higher T cell infiltration in tumors than uninvolved lung. Different pieces of the same tissue went to different assays, confounding technical variation with intratumor heterogeneity.

This TCR derives from a human donor with non-small cell lung cancer. Source material: lung tumor tissue.

The DNA for the CDR3 is TGTGCTAGTGCCGTGGACCAGACGGAGCAGTACTTC. It translates to CASAVDQTEQYF. The chain is built from TRBV12-5 and TRBJ2-7; no reliable D call. The germline CDR1 and CDR2 sequences are LGHNT and FRNRAP. The CDR3 covers 12 residues. Trimming removed 7 bases at V and 7 bases at J, with 14 bases between.